The 17 T cell receptor beta chains in this list originate from one sample, sequenced in a study of T cells expressing NK-cell markers. Using the 5' RACE reads, TCRdb records one entry per CDR3 protein without DNA. The sample's table shows 450,000 to 600,000 distinct CDR3 sequences. The sample taken for sequencing was blood T cells: a sorted CD56 or NKG2C T cell subset, CD4+ or CD8+ T cells, or bulk PBMC T cells (not recorded which). Source of these receptors: a young man in good health.

The chain links TRBV7-2 to TRBJ2-7; TCRdb names TRBD1, which stays unverified in the absence of DNA. The CDR3 consists of 13 residues. Germline V gene lookup returns CDR1 SGHTA and CDR2 FQGNSA. The CDR3 region is CASSTGATYEQYF.

The genes are TRBV12-3 or TRBV12-4 and TRBJ2-7; TCRdb calls TRBD2, which cannot be checked without DNA. This CDR3 is built from 15 residues. CDR3 protein: CASSLVGLVFDEQYF.

CDR3 region: CASSVGKGYTF. The chain links TRBV9 to TRBJ1-2. CDR1 and CDR2 from the germline V gene are SGDLS and YYNGEE. CDR3 size: 11 residues.

The chain combines TRBV12-3 or TRBV12-4 with TRBJ2-2; TCRdb's D gene call, TRBD1, goes unchecked for lack of DNA. The CDR3 is made up of 19 amino acids. The CDR3 protein is CASSLRGLFYSANTGELFF.

The chain has TRBV7-9 and TRBJ2-5; TCRdb reports TRBD2, a call that lacks DNA to check it against. This CDR3 is 15 amino acids long. Germline loops: CDR1 SEHNR, CDR2 FQNEAQ (reference sequence). The CDR3 spells CASSFFQRERETQYF. The full variable domain, its missing parts supplied by reference TRBV7-9 and TRBJ2-5, is DTGVSQNPRHKITKRGQNVTFRCDPISEHNRLYWYRQTLGQGPEFLTYFQNEAQLEKSRLLSDRFSAERPKGSFSTLEIQRTEQGDSAMYLCASSFFQRERETQYFGPGTRLLVL.

The chain combines TRBV29-1 with TRBJ1-4; TCRdb's assignment of TRBD1 cannot be checked, as there is no DNA. Germline CDR1 SQVTM, CDR2 ANQGSEA. The CDR3 loop spans 16 amino acids. The CDR3 here is CSATQGAGSRNEKLFF.

V usage is TRBV2 and J usage is TRBJ2-1; as DNA is missing, the TRBD2 call by TCRdb cannot be tested. CDR3 length equals 15 residues. In germline, CDR1 is SNHLY, CDR2 FYNNEI. The CDR3 loop reads CASTGTSGRNGEQFF.

This chain connects TRBV7-8 to TRBJ1-2; TCRdb's D call of TRBD1 is untestable without DNA. This CDR3 spans 16 amino acids. Germline V gene sequence: CDR1 SGHVS, CDR2 FQNEAQ. CDR3 region: CASSLEGQAAGGGYTF.

The chain uses TRBV12-2 and TRBJ2-7; TCRdb calls TRBD1, which cannot be checked without DNA. TRBV12-2 represents a pseudogene. The CDR3 has 12 residues. CDR3 loop: CASRPPAYEQYF.

J is TRBJ2-3 and V is TRBV5-1. The length of the CDR3 is 15 residues. The germline V gene has CDR1 SGHRS and CDR2 YFSETQ. CDR3 sequence reads: CASSGRLDSSDTQYF. Filled out from reference TRBV5-1 and TRBJ2-3, the complete variable domain reads KAGVTQTPRYLIKTRGQQVTLSCSPISGHRSVSWYQQTPGQGLQFLFEYFSETQRNKGNFPGRFSGRQFSNSRSEMNVSTLELGDSALYLCASSGRLDSSDTQYFGPGTRLTVL.

This chain connects TRBV7-8 to TRBJ2-5; TCRdb gives TRBD2 as the D gene, but with no DNA this cannot be confirmed. Germline CDR1 is SGHVS and CDR2 is FQNEAQ. The CDR3 length is 16 residues. The CDR3 spells CASSSRAGLAAETQYF.

The chain has TRBV27 and TRBJ1-5. Germline values: CDR1 MNHEY, CDR2 SMNVEV (reference sequence). The CDR3 has 14 amino acids. CDR3 residues: CASSFEGIGQPQHF.

This chain connects TRBV18 to TRBJ2-3; the D call from TCRdb, TRBD2, cannot be confirmed without DNA. Germline assignment: CDR1 KGHSH and CDR2 LQKENI. This CDR3 is 19 amino acids long. The CDR3 here is CASSPGLAGPTRGTDTQYF.

The rearrangement links TRBV27 to TRBJ2-7; lacking DNA, the TRBD1 call made by TCRdb goes unchecked. This CDR3 contains 14 residues. CDR1 and CDR2 (germline): MNHEY, SMNVEV (reference sequence). The CDR3: CASSPWGPTYEQYF.

This rearrangement joins TRBV5-1 to TRBJ2-5. Looked up from germline, CDR1 is SGHRS and CDR2 is YFSETQ. The CDR3 contains 14 residues. The CDR3 loop is CASSWQNTQETQYF.

The chain combines TRBV12-3 or TRBV12-4 with TRBJ1-5. The CDR3 length is 15 residues. CDR3 sequence: CASRHPSVSNQPQHF.

V gene TRBV7-9 combines with J gene TRBJ2-3. Germline CDR1 is SEHNR and CDR2 is FQNEAQ (reference sequence). The CDR3 sequence is 13 residues long. CDR3 residues: CASSFFGTDTQYF.